In its sample, the clone carrying this TCR beta chain was seen a few times. This CDR3 is built from 16 residues. The V and J ends lost 1 base and 5 bases, in that order; junction bases with no gene match: 10. Germline CDR1 is SGHNT and CDR2 is YYREEE (reference sequence). These data are taken from a study of response to subunit inactivated influenza vaccine. Via MiXCR, TCRdb re-called the RT-PCR reads, giving one row per CDR3 protein. The table lists hundreds of thousands of distinct CDR3 sequences, approximately 24% of them singletons. The chain recombines TRBV5-4 with TRBJ2-5; 8 bases line up with TRBD2. The sample here was CD4+ T cells sorted from PBMCs, taken 5 days after vaccination. The TCR originated in a man aged 45-60 years who received an inactivated influenza vaccine. The CDR3 nucleotides read TGTGCCAGCAGCTTGCCCCCCGCGGGGGGTTCGGAGACCCAGTACTTC. Its protein product is CASSLPPAGGSETQYF.